This TCR beta chain is drawn from a study of blood T cell repertoires in COVID-19. Assay used: immunoSEQ multiplex PCR; TCRdb lists only in-frame clones, some missing. The table lists approximately 250,000 clones, more than 75% of them singletons. CDR3 length equals 11 residues. CDR1 and CDR2 from the germline V gene are KGHDR and SFDVKD. Deletions cut 7 bases from V and 5 bases from J, with 7 bases between. In regard to this clone: Other DNA variants within this sample encode the same CDR3.

Specimen: peripheral blood. The rearrangement links TRBV24-1 to TRBJ1-1; tentative D call: TRBD1 (6 bases). The clonotype comes from a man aged 40-49 years with active or convalescent COVID-19. CDR3 nucleotides: TGTGCCACCAGCAGGGGAACTGAAGCTTTCTTT. Translated: CATSRGTEAFF.